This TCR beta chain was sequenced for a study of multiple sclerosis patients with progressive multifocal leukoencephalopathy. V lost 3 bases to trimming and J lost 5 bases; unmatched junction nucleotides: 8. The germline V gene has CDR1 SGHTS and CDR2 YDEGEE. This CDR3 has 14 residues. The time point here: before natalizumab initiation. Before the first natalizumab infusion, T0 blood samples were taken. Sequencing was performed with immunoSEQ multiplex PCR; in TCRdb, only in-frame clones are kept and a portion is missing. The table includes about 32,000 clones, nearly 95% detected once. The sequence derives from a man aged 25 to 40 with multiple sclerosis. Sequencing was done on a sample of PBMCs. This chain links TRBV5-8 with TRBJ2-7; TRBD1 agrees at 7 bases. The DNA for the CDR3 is TGTGCCAGCAGCTCTCAACAGGGGTGGAACGAGCAGTACTTC. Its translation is CASSSQQGWNEQYF.